This T cell receptor beta chain emerged from a study of T cell repertoires in cytomegalovirus infection. Whole-study context: CMV infection and matching HLA type were both indicated by public TCR beta signatures. General study findings and limits: The cumulative frequency of public TCR beta families distinguished individuals who carried CMV together with the relevant HLA.

TCRdb itself ran the reads through MiXCR, one entry per CDR3 protein. The sample lists tens of thousands of distinct CDR3 sequences; over 3.5% were seen once. V lost 1 base and J lost 4, with 7 bases in between. The CDR3 has 13 residues. Per germline, CDR1 SGHVS and CDR2 FQNEAQ. This clonotype was found many times. Its antigen is undetermined. Sequenced sample: PBMCs. This receptor was taken from a human donor in good health (CMV status not recorded). Some clones in this sample may be carry-over from other donors' samples. The rearrangement links TRBV7-8 to TRBJ1-2; the D is unclear. CDR3: CASSLGLGYGYTF. The CDR3 DNA follows: TGTGCCAGCAGCTTAGGGTTGGGCTATGGCTACACCTTC.